The 3 T cell receptor beta chains in this list originate from one sample, sequenced in a study of T cells in Graves' hyperthyroidism and ophthalmopathy. The investigators amplified TCR beta CDR3 regions from RNA transcripts. Initially, a first-round RT-PCR of the TCR CDR3 employed the HTBI primer set. TCRdb fed the multiplex PCR reads into MiXCR, producing one record per CDR3 protein. Here the sample spans fewer than 650,000 distinct CDR3 sequences, about 14% being singletons. Sequences were obtained from blood. These receptors were obtained from a woman aged 35 to 49 with Graves' hyperthyroidism.

The chain combines TRBV10-3 with TRBJ1-5; D perhaps matches TRBD1 (5 bases). The V and J ends lost 8 bases and 4 bases respectively, with 12 bases between them. The length of the CDR3 is 13 residues. CDR1 is ENHRY and CDR2 is SYGVKD in the germline V gene. The DNA of the CDR3 is TGTGCCATCGGTCTGGGGGATAATCAGCCCCAGCATTTT. Amino acid sequence: CAIGLGDNQPQHF.

This clonotype has a count of ten or more. The chain links TRBV28 to TRBJ2-7, with D hard to call. Germline values: CDR1 MDHEN, CDR2 SYDVKM. The CDR3 extends over 16 amino acids. The ends were cut back, 5 bases at V and 1 base at J, with 18 bases in the middle. The CDR3 coding sequence is TGTGCCAGCAGTCAAGTGAGGAGCTTACATTCCTACGAGCAGTACTTC. This gives the protein CASSQVRSLHSYEQYF.

At least ten counts were recorded for this clonotype. CDR3 amino acids: CASKGQGNNEQFF. The CDR3 DNA follows: TGTGCCAGCAAGGGACAGGGGAACAATGAGCAGTTCTTC. The gene calls are TRBV28 and TRBJ2-1; TRBD1 matches at 10 bases. CDR1 and CDR2 from the germline V gene are MDHEN and SYDVKM. CDR3 length: 13 amino acids. After removal of 7 bases from V and 5 bases from J, the junction contained 2 bases not matched to a gene.